The next 16 T cell receptor beta chains were all read from a single sample in a study of beta chain features in type 1 diabetes. Study observations and caveats: Shorter TCRB CDR3s, moderately but significantly so, marked every one of the four CD4+ subsets in Type 1 diabetes patients.

The antigens these receptors bind are not known. The whole isolated RNA underwent reverse transcription, so sequencing captured expressed TCRB transcripts. This table comes from immunoSEQ multiplex PCR, and its TCRdb copy is limited to in-frame clones, with some not included. The sample has about 140,000 clones, about an eighth seen once. The sequencing sample was made of central memory CD4+ T cells from blood. These receptors were taken from a man younger than 35 with type 1 diabetes.

This clone was recorded many times. This sequence joins TRBV2 and TRBJ2-7, with 8 bases matching TRBD1. Germline V CDR1 and CDR2: SNHLY, FYNNEI. This CDR3 spans 13 amino acids. The trim removed 6 bases at V and 4 bases at J, leaving 5 bases unmatched. The CDR3 reads CASSPGGFYEQYF. CDR3 coding DNA: TGTGCCAGCAGCCCAGGGGGCTTTTACGAGCAGTACTTC.

This clone qualifies as medium-sized. This sample also contains other DNA sequences that code for the same CDR3. This chain connects TRBV15 to TRBJ2-5; D gene ambiguous. CDR3 length equals 15 residues. Germline V gene lookup returns CDR1 LNHNV and CDR2 YYDKDF (reference sequence). Trimming pared 0 bases from V and 2 bases from J, leaving 10 bases between. In DNA, the CDR3 is TGTGCCACCAGCAGAGATCGGCAGGTTCAAGAGACCCAGTACTTC. Translated: CATSRDRQVQETQYF.

This clone was recorded a few times. CDR3 amino acids: CASSQAERGRANTGELFF. DNA for the CDR3: TGTGCCAGCAGCCAAGCTGAGCGGGGGCGAGCGAACACCGGGGAGCTGTTTTTT. The chain carries TRBV14 and TRBJ2-2; 8 bases line up with TRBD2. CDR3 length: 18 amino acids. The V gene's germline CDR1 is SGHDN and CDR2 FVKESK. V lost 1 base to trimming and J lost 0 bases; unmatched junction nucleotides: 7.

CDR3 sequence: CASSFDRVSEQYF. CDR3 nucleotide sequence: TGTGCCAGCAGCTTCGACAGGGTCTCCGAGCAGTACTTC. The genes are TRBV7-9 and TRBJ2-7; 7 bases agree with TRBD1. With V trimmed by 3 bases and J by 6 bases, 5 bases remained unmatched. Germline CDR1 and CDR2: SEHNR and FQNEAQ (reference sequence). The CDR3 loop spans 13 amino acids.

This clone was detected only a few times. This rearrangement joins TRBV27 to TRBJ1-6, with 8 bases fitting TRBD1. V trimming: 2 bases; J trimming: 8 bases; junction bases outside the gene matches: 8. The CDR3 is made up of 16 amino acids. CDR1 and CDR2 from the germline V gene are MNHEY and SMNVEV (reference sequence). CDR3 bases: TGTGCCAGCAGTTTACGGGCCACAGGGGGAGATTCACCCCTCCACTTT. Translation: CASSLRATGGDSPLHF.

This clone was counted once. The V and J genes are TRBV2 and TRBJ2-5; D unclear. The V and J ends lost 9 bases and 1 base respectively, with 12 bases between them. CDR3 length: 13 residues. Germline CDR1 and CDR2: SNHLY and FYNNEI. Written as DNA, the CDR3 is TGTGCCAGGGCAAAATCGGCCCAAGAGACCCAGTACTTC. Its protein product is CARAKSAQETQYF.

The chain recombines TRBV27 with TRBJ2-7; TRBD2 matches 9 bases. The CDR3 totals 15 residues. Looked up from germline, CDR1 is MNHEY and CDR2 is SMNVEV (reference sequence). With V trimmed by 5 bases and J by 3 bases, 8 bases remained unmatched. For the CDR3, the DNA is TGTGCCAGCAGTCCTGAGCGGGGGGAGATCTACGAGCAGTACTTC. This sequence encodes CASSPERGEIYEQYF.

This clone was seen only a few times. V usage is TRBV2 and J usage is TRBJ1-2, with D hard to call. Germline V gives CDR1 SNHLY, CDR2 FYNNEI. The CDR3 consists of 12 residues. Trimming removed 4 bases at V and 4 bases at J, with 7 bases between. The CDR3 region has the DNA TGTGCCAGCAGTGGGGAGCCCTATGGCTACACCTTC. The encoded protein is CASSGEPYGYTF.

This chain links TRBV30 with TRBJ2-3; a possible D gene is TRBD1 (6 bases). Trimming left V 2 bases short and J 2 bases short, with 14 bases between. The CDR3 has 15 residues. Germline CDR1 reads GTSNPN; CDR2 reads SVGIG (reference sequence). The CDR3 region has the DNA TGTGCCTGGAGTAAGGCAGGGGATTTCACAGATACGCAGTATTTT. As protein: CAWSKAGDFTDTQYF.

The rearrangement joins TRBV7-9 to TRBJ2-2; D is unresolved. The V end lost 5 bases, the J end lost 10 bases, and 8 bases lay between the germline ends. The CDR3 extends over 11 amino acids. Germline CDR1 and CDR2: SEHNR and FQNEAQ (reference sequence). CDR3 loop: CASSPDKELFF. In DNA form, the CDR3 reads TGTGCCAGCAGCCCCGACAAGGAGCTGTTTTTT.

The chain recombines TRBV4-1 with TRBJ1-5; D gene uncertain. Trimming removed 0 bases at V and 4 bases at J, with 10 bases between. The CDR3 loop spans 15 amino acids. Germline CDR1 is MGHRA and CDR2 is YSYEKL. CDR3 loop: CASSQEGHQNQPQHF. Here the CDR3 DNA reads TGCGCCAGCAGCCAAGAAGGGCATCAGAATCAGCCCCAGCATTTT.

This clone was seen a handful of times. The V gene is TRBV29-1, the J gene TRBJ2-4, with a weak D call TRBD2 (6 bases). The CDR3 extends over 13 amino acids. Trimming left V 3 bases short and J 5 bases short, with 11 bases between. Germline CDR1 and CDR2: SQVTM and ANQGSEA. CDR3 protein: CSVDAEGQNIQYF. Written as DNA, the CDR3 is TGCAGCGTTGACGCGGAGGGCCAAAACATTCAGTACTTC.

At least ten counts were recorded for this clone. The chain links TRBV30 to TRBJ2-3; the match to TRBD1 covers 8 bases. Germline V CDR1 and CDR2: GTSNPN, SVGIG (reference sequence). V lost 3 bases, J lost 9 bases, and 2 bases stayed unmatched. The CDR3 extends over 11 amino acids. CDR3 coding DNA: TGTGCCTGGAGCCGACAGGGGACGCAGTATTTT. It encodes CAWSRQGTQYF.

The gene calls are TRBV30 and TRBJ2-7; possibly TRBD1 or TRBD2 for D (5 bases each). V lost 3 bases to trimming and J lost 4 bases, with 22 bases between them. CDR1 and CDR2 (germline): GTSNPN, SVGIG (reference sequence). The CDR3 length is 16 residues. Written as DNA, the CDR3 is TGTGCCTGGAGCGCAGCCTCAGGGATTAGCGTGTACGAGCAGTACTTC. Protein: CAWSAASGISVYEQYF.

The V gene is TRBV25-1, the J gene TRBJ1-2; 9 bases map to TRBD1. CDR1 and CDR2 (germline): MGHDK, SYGVNS. The CDR3 has 16 amino acids. The ends lost 4 bases at V and 3 bases at J; junction bases unmatched: 9. The CDR3 DNA is TGTGCCAGCAGTGGGCTCCCGGGACAGGGAGACTATGGCTACACCTTC. Translation: CASSGLPGQGDYGYTF.

This clone showed up just a few times. This chain uses TRBV5-1 with TRBJ2-2; perhaps TRBD1 as D (6 bases). This CDR3 contains 15 residues. CDR1 and CDR2 from the germline V gene are SGHRS and YFSETQ. Trimming pared 2 bases from V and 4 bases from J, leaving 12 bases between. In DNA, the CDR3 is TGCGCCAGCAGCTTCCAGGCAGGGGCCACCGGGGAGCTGTTTTTT. It encodes CASSFQAGATGELFF. Full variable domain (rest looked up from reference TRBV5-1 and TRBJ2-2): KAGVTQTPRYLIKTRGQQVTLSCSPISGHRSVSWYQQTPGQGLQFLFEYFSETQRNKGNFPGRFSGRQFSNSRSEMNVSTLELGDSALYLCASSFQAGATGELFFGEGSRLTVL.